These T cell receptor beta chains were read from a single sample in a study of Graves' ophthalmopathy and Graves' hyperthyroidism. TCRdb redid the calling of the multiplex PCR reads with MiXCR, one entry per CDR3 protein. The sample contains about 400,000 distinct CDR3 sequences, 20% to 25% of which appear only once. Sequences were obtained from peripheral blood. The receptor source for this set is a woman between 18 and 29 years old with stable Graves' hyperthyroidism. Both conserved end residues are part of each CDR3. The D gene is left open where the match is weak. Clone sizes are given selectively: once, few, many, or a class where the clone is expanded.

abundance | j_gene | d_gene | len | v_gene | CDR3aa | CDR3nt
few | TRBJ1-1 | NA | 13 | TRBV5-6 | CASSISGATEAFF | TGTGCCAGCAGCATCTCAGGGGCCACTGAAGCTTTCTTT
NA | TRBJ1-5 | NA | 15 | TRBV12-3/TRBV12-4 | CASNLLGISNQPQHF | TGTGCCAGCAACTTACTGGGGATTAGCAATCAGCCCCAGCATTTT
many | TRBJ2-7 | NA | 14 | TRBV6-1 | CASSRTDFRDEQYF | TGTGCCAGCAGCAGGACAGACTTTCGGGACGAGCAGTACTTC
NA | TRBJ2-4 | NA | 17 | TRBV6-1 | CASSESWTALAKNIKYF | TGTGCCAGCAGTGAATCCTGGACAGCACTAGCCAAAAACATTAAGTACTTC
many | TRBJ1-1 | NA | 14 | TRBV6-5 | CASSYSSVNTEAFF | TGTGCCAGCAGTTACAGTTCCGTGAACACTGAAGCTTTCTTT
few | TRBJ1-2 | NA | 15 | TRBV7-2 | CASSARDKANYGYTF | TGTGCCAGCAGCGCCCGGGACAAAGCTAACTATGGCTACACCTTC
NA | TRBJ2-7 | NA | 13 | TRBV6-1 | CASTPGGYYEQYF | TGTGCCAGCACCCCAGGGGGGTACTACGAGCAGTACTTC
medium-sized | TRBJ2-2 | NA | 15 | TRBV12-3/TRBV12-4 | CASSLVGEETGELFF | TGTGCCAGCAGTTTAGTGGGGGAGGAGACCGGGGAGCTGTTTTTT
many | TRBJ2-7 | TRBD2 | 16 | TRBV20-1 | CSAREPLAGLSYEQYF | TGCAGTGCTAGGGAGCCCCTAGCGGGCCTTTCCTACGAGCAGTACTTC
many | TRBJ2-7 | TRBD2 | 14 | TRBV12-3/TRBV12-4 | CASSLAGGPGEQYF | TGTGCCAGCAGCTTAGCGGGAGGGCCGGGGGAGCAGTACTTC
few | TRBJ1-1 | TRBD1 | 16 | TRBV11-2 | CASSSGTGGWSTEAFF | TGTGCCAGCAGCTCCGGGACAGGGGGCTGGAGCACTGAAGCTTTCTTT
many | TRBJ2-4 | TRBD1 | 16 | TRBV20-1 | CSARFTGGLAKNIKYF | TGCAGTGCTAGATTCACAGGGGGTTTAGCCAAAAACATTAAGTACTTC
NA | TRBJ1-2 | TRBD1 | 17 | TRBV6-5 | CASSYSSTGGKNYGYTF | TGTGCCAGCAGTTACTCCTCGACAGGGGGTAAGAACTATGGCTACACCTTC
NA | TRBJ1-2 | TRBD1 | 15 | TRBV30 | CAWSADLGQGDGYTF | TGTGCCTGGAGTGCCGACTTAGGACAGGGGGATGGCTACACCTTC
many | TRBJ1-1 | NA | 15 | TRBV5-1 | CASSLAQGPNTEAFF | TGCGCCAGCAGCTTGGCCCAGGGGCCGAACACTGAAGCTTTCTTT
many | TRBJ2-7 | NA | 12 | TRBV6-5 | CASSYPGGEQYF | TGTGCCAGCAGTTACCCCGGAGGGGAGCAGTACTTC
many | TRBJ2-5 | TRBD2 | 15 | TRBV6-2/TRBV6-3 | CASSYFREGGETQYF | TGTGCCAGCAGTTACTTTCGGGAGGGCGGAGAGACCCAGTACTTC
once | TRBJ1-1 | NA | 14 | TRBV7-2 | CASSHGIMNTEAFF | TGTGCCAGCAGCCATGGGATCATGAACACTGAAGCTTTCTTT
few | TRBJ2-2 | TRBD2 | 16 | TRBV2 | CASTKTSGSNTGELFF | TGTGCCAGCACCAAAACTAGCGGCTCGAACACCGGGGAGCTGTTTTTT
NA | TRBJ1-1 | NA | 13 | TRBV6-2/TRBV6-3 | CASIGVLNTEAFF | TGTGCCAGCATTGGGGTTTTGAACACTGAAGCTTTCTTT
many | TRBJ1-1 | NA | 15 | TRBV9 | CASSVAPDMNTEAFF | TGTGCCAGCAGCGTAGCCCCAGACATGAACACTGAAGCTTTCTTT
NA | TRBJ1-1 | TRBD1 | 17 | TRBV2 | CASSVIYTGTGGTEAFF | TGTGCCAGCAGTGTAATTTACACCGGGACAGGGGGTACTGAAGCTTTCTTT
NA | TRBJ2-7 | NA | 16 | TRBV3-1 | CASSRYRAESSHEQYF | TGTGCCAGCAGCCGATACAGGGCGGAGAGCAGCCACGAGCAGTACTTC
NA | TRBJ2-7 | NA | 14 | TRBV27 | CASSLGAPSYEQYF | TGTGCCAGCAGTTTAGGAGCCCCCTCCTACGAGCAGTACTTC
many | TRBJ2-2 | NA | 13 | TRBV4-3 | CASSLSRGVELFF | TGCGCCAGCAGCCTGAGTAGGGGAGTCGAGCTGTTTTTT
few | TRBJ2-7 | TRBD1 | 16 | TRBV4-1 | CASSRGRDSATYEQYF | TGCGCCAGCAGCCGAGGCCGGGACAGCGCCACCTACGAGCAGTACTTC
NA | TRBJ2-4 | NA | 15 | TRBV15 | CATSRRTGGGNIQYF | TGTGCCACCAGCAGACGTACGGGGGGCGGCAACATTCAGTACTTC
many | TRBJ2-7 | NA | 11 | TRBV20-1 | CSARLADEQYF | TGCAGTGCTAGACTGGCGGACGAGCAGTACTTC
many | TRBJ1-2 | TRBD1 | 15 | TRBV29-1 | CSVNPRDREHHGYTF | TGCAGCGTCAATCCTCGGGACAGGGAGCACCATGGCTACACCTTC
many | TRBJ2-5 | NA | 13 | TRBV12-3/TRBV12-4 | CASSFFGSETQYF | TGTGCCAGCAGTTTCTTTGGTTCAGAGACCCAGTACTTC
NA | TRBJ2-2 | NA | 14 | TRBV6-2/TRBV6-3 | CASRNRGGTGELFF | TGTGCCAGCAGGAACAGGGGAGGCACCGGGGAGCTGTTTTTT
NA | TRBJ2-5 | TRBD2 | 13 | TRBV20-1 | CSARGTSEETQYF | TGCAGTGCTAGGGGGACTAGCGAAGAGACCCAGTACTTC
many | TRBJ1-2 | TRBD1 | 13 | TRBV6-5 | CASSYSGGGGYTF | TGTGCCAGCAGTTACTCAGGGGGCGGTGGCTACACCTTC
NA | TRBJ1-1 | TRBD1 | 14 | TRBV6-1 | CASSRGQGDTEAFF | TGTGCCAGCAGTAGGGGACAGGGGGACACTGAAGCTTTCTTT
NA | TRBJ1-1 | NA | 16 | TRBV6-5 | CASSYSIGILNTEAFF | TGTGCCAGCAGTTACTCGATTGGGATTCTGAACACTGAAGCTTTCTTT
many | TRBJ1-2 | TRBD1 | 14 | TRBV6-1 | CASSQRDSLYGYTF | TGTGCCAGCAGTCAAAGGGACAGCCTCTATGGCTACACCTTC
many | TRBJ2-2 | TRBD1 | 17 | TRBV24-1 | CATSDLQGRGKTGELFF | TGTGCCACCAGTGATTTGCAAGGCAGGGGGAAAACCGGGGAGCTGTTTTTT
many | TRBJ2-7 | NA | 14 | TRBV11-2 | CASSLGQNVNEQYF | TGTGCCAGCAGCTTAGGACAGAACGTGAACGAGCAGTACTTC
NA | TRBJ2-7 | TRBD2 | 15 | TRBV4-1 | CASSQEQAGVGEQYF | TGCGCCAGCAGCCAAGAACAAGCGGGGGTTGGCGAGCAGTACTTC
many | TRBJ2-7 | NA | 14 | TRBV7-2 | CASSPGGLPYEQYF | TGTGCCAGCAGCCCCGGGGGCCTACCCTACGAGCAGTACTTC
NA | TRBJ2-7 | NA | 15 | TRBV6-1 | CASSEGTPALYEQYF | TGTGCCAGCAGTGAAGGGACACCGGCCCTCTACGAGCAGTACTTC
many | TRBJ1-1 | TRBD1 | 20 | TRBV15 | CATSRDRRDRLTGIVTEAFF | TGTGCCACCAGCAGAGATCGCCGGGACAGGCTAACCGGTATAGTCACTGAAGCTTTCTTT
NA | TRBJ2-7 | NA | 13 | TRBV11-2 | CASSLDLQGRPYF | TGTGCCAGCAGCTTAGATTTACAGGGTCGTCCGTACTTC
many | TRBJ1-1 | TRBD1 | 17 | TRBV11-1 | CASSYRDRVRGGTEAFF | TGTGCCAGCAGCTACCGGGACAGGGTACGTGGAGGCACTGAAGCTTTCTTT
many | TRBJ1-1 | TRBD1 | 14 | TRBV20-1 | CSATRAGGGTEAFF | TGCAGTGCTACGAGAGCAGGGGGTGGGACTGAAGCTTTCTTT
NA | TRBJ1-5 | TRBD1 | 16 | TRBV19 | CASSILGTGGNQPQHF | TGTGCCAGTAGTATTCTCGGGACAGGGGGCAATCAGCCCCAGCATTTT